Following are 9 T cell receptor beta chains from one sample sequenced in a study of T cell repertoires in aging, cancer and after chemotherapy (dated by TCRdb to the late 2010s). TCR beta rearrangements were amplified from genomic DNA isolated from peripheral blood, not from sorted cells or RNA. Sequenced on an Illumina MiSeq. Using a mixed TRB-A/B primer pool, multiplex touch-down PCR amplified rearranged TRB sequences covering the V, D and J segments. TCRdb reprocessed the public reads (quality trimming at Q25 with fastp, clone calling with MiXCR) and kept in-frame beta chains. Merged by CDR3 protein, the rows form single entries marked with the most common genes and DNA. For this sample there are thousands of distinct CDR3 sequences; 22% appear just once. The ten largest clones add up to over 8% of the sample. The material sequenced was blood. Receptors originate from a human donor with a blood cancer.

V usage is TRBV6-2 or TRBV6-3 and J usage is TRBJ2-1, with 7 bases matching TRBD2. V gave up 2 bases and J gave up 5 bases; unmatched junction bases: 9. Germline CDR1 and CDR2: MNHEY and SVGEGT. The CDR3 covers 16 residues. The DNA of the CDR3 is TGTGCCAGCAGTTACGTTCGCGCGGGAGTGGACAATGAGCAGTTCTTC. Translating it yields CASSYVRAGVDNEQFF.

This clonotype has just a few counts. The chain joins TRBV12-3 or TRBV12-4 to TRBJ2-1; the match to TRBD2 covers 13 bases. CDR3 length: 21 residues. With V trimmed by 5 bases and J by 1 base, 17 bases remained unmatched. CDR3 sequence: CASSPTPTGTSGNPSYNEQFF. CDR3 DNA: TGTGCCAGCAGTCCGACCCCCACCGGGACTAGCGGGAACCCTTCCTACAATGAGCAGTTCTTC.

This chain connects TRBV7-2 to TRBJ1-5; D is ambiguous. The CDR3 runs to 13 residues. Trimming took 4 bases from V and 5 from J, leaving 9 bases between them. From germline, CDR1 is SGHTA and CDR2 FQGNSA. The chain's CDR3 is CASSSELDQPQHF. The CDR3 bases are TGTGCCAGCAGCTCCGAGCTCGATCAGCCCCAGCATTTT.

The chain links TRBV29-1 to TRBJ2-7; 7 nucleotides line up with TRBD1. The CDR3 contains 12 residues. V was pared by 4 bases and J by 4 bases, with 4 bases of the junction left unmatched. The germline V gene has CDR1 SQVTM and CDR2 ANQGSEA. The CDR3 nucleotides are TGCAGCGTTGGGACAGGTGGGTACGAGCAGTACTTC. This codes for CSVGTGGYEQYF.

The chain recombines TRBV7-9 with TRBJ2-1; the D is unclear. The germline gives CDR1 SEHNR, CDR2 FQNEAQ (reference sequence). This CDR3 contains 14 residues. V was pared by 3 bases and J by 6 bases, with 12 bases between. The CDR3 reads CASSFRGSSNEQFF. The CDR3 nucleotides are TGTGCCAGCAGCTTTAGAGGTTCTTCCAATGAGCAGTTCTTC.

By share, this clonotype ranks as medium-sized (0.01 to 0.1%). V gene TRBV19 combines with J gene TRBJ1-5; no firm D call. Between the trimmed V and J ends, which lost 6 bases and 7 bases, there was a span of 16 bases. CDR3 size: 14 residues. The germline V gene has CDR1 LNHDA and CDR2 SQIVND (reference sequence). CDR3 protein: CASRITEQSQPQHF. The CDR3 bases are TGTGCCAGTAGAATAACTGAACAAAGCCAGCCCCAGCATTTT.

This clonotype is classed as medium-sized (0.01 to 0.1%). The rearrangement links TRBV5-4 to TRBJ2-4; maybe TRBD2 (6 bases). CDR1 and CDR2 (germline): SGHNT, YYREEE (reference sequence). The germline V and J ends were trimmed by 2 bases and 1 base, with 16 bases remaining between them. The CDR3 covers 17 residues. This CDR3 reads CASSLDRREAAKNIQYF. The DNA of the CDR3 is TGTGCCAGCAGCTTAGATAGGCGGGAAGCGGCCAAAAACATTCAGTACTTC.

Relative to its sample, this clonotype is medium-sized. CDR3 protein: CASSYSLQGHTQYF. The CDR3 DNA reads as TGTGCCAGCAGTTACTCCCTACAGGGCCATACGCAGTATTTT. The chain joins TRBV6-2 or TRBV6-3 to TRBJ2-3, with a tentative D call TRBD1 (6 bases). Deletions cut 0 bases from V and 7 bases from J, with 11 bases between. CDR1 and CDR2 from the germline V gene are MNHEY and SVGEGT. The CDR3 spans 14 residues.

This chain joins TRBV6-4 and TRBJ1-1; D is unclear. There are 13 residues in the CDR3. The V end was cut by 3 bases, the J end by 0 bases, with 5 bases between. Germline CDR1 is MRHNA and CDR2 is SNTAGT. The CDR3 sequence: CASSEYLNTEAFF. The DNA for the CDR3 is TGTGCCAGCAGTGAGTATTTGAACACTGAAGCTTTCTTT.